This T cell receptor (beta chain) was sequenced in a study of blood T cell repertoires in COVID-19. At the level of the study: Acute-phase and convalescent COVID-19 samples originated in the United States, Italy and Spain. PBMCs, B-cell-depleted T cells, or T cells were the source of the cDNA or gDNA that made up the material.

The Seattle patients, enrolled during active infection, were followed longitudinally. The CDR3 totals 13 residues. CDR1 and CDR2 from the germline V gene are SEHNR and FQNEAQ (reference sequence). The V and J ends lost 3 bases and 6 bases respectively, with 8 bases between them. As processed by the authors: Estimation of nucleated cell counts was performed using reference gene primer amplification. Only in-frame clones appear in the TCRdb table, and some are missing; sequencing was by immunoSEQ multiplex PCR. The V and J calls and clone size come from that table; D and trimming were worked out from the DNA. The sample lists 200,000 to 250,000 clones, 75% to 85% seen once, with 7.5% in the top ten.

The TCR comes from a woman of 80 years or more with COVID-19, enrolled during active disease. Specimen: peripheral blood. The chain joins TRBV7-9 to TRBJ1-4, with TRBD1 as a possible D gene (6 bases). The CDR3 here is CASSFKGDEKLFF. The CDR3 region has the DNA TGTGCCAGCAGCTTCAAGGGGGATGAAAAACTGTTTTTT. The entire variable domain, with the rest obtained from reference TRBV7-9 and TRBJ1-4, is as follows: DTGVSQNPRHKITKRGQNVTFRCDPISEHNRLYWYRQTLGQGPEFLTYFQNEAQLEKSRLLSDRFSAERPKGSFSTLEIQRTEQGDSAMYLCASSFKGDEKLFFGSGTQLSVL.